This TCR delta chain was profiled in a study of γδ T cells in repeated Plasmodium falciparum infection. About the study: Timepoints: baseline, immediately before selected infections, and 21 days after every infection.

Trimming took 1 base from V and 3 from J, leaving 33 bases between them. CDR3 length: 22 amino acids. From germline, CDR1 is TSWWSYY and CDR2 QGS. TCRdb reprocessed the multiplex PCR reads through CATT. The sample lists tens of thousands of delta-chain clones, approximately 1.5% seen once, with approximately 8.6% in the top ten. Gammadelta T cells were flow-sorted from PBMC into Vgamma9/Vdelta2+ and Vdelta2-negative populations for bulk analysis. This clone has a count of ten or more. The sequencing sample was made of gamma-delta T cells from blood. This receptor was identified in a pool of human donors (malaria-infected and uninfected, not separated). The V call is TRDV1, the J call TRDJ1, with D perhaps TRDD3 (5 bases). The chain's CDR3 is CALGEPPFLIWPYTGRPDKLIF. The CDR3 DNA reads as TGTGCTCTTGGGGAACCCCCCTTTCTTATCTGGCCCTATACGGGAAGACCCGATAAACTCATCTTT.